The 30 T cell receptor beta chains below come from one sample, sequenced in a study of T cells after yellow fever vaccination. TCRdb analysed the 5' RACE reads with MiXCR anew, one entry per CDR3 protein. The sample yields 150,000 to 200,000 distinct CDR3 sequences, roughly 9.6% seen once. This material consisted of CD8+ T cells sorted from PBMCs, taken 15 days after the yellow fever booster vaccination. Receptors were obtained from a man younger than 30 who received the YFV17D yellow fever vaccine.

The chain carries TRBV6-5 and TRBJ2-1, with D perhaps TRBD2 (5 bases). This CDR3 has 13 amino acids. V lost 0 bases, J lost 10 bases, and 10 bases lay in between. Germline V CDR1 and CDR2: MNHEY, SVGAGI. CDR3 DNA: TGTGCCAGCAGTTACTCAGCCCCGGGAGAGCAGTTCTTC. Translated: CASSYSAPGEQFF.

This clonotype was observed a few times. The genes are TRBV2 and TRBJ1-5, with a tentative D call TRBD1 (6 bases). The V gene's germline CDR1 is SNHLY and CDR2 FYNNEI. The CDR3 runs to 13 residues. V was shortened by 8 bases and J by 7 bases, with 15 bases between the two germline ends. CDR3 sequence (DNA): TGTGCCAGCCTTTACAGGGCGGGCCAGCCCCAGCATTTT. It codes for CASLYRAGQPQHF. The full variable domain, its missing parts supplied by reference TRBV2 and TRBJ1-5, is EPEVTQTPSHQVTQMGQEVILRCVPISNHLYFYWYRQILGQKVEFLVSFYNNEISEKSEIFDDQFSVERPDGSNFTLKIRSTKLEDSAMYFCASLYRAGQPQHFGDGTRLSIL.

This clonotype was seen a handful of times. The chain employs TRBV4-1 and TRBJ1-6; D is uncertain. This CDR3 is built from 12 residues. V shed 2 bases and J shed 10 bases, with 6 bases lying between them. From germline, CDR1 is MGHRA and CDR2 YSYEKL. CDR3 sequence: CASSQLGSPLHF. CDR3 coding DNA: TGCGCCAGCAGCCAACTCGGATCACCCCTCCACTTT.

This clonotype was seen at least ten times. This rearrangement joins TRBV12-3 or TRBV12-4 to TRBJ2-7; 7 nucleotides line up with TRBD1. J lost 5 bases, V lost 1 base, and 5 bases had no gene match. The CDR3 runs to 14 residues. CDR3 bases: TGTGCCAGCAGTTTAGAAACAGGGGCCCACGAGCAGTACTTC. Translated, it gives CASSLETGAHEQYF.

Written as DNA, the CDR3 is TGTGCCAGCACCTATCTAGCGGCGGGGAGGAATGAGCAGTTCTTC. It yields the protein CASTYLAAGRNEQFF. The chain uses TRBV9 and TRBJ2-1, with 7 positions matching TRBD2. Trimming at V came to 6 bases and at J to 7 bases, leaving 13 bases not matched to a gene. Per the germline V gene, CDR1 is SGDLS and CDR2 is YYNGEE. The CDR3 is made up of 15 amino acids.

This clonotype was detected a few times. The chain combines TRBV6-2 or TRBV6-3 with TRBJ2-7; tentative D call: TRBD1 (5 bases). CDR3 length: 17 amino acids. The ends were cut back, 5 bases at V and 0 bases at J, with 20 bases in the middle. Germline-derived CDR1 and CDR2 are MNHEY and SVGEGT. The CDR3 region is CASSLRLKDTVSYEQYF. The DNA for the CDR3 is TGTGCCAGCAGTCTGCGGCTCAAGGACACCGTCTCCTACGAGCAGTACTTC.

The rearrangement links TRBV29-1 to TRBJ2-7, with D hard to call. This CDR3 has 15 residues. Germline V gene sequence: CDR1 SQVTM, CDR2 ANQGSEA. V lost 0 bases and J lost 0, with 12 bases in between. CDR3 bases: TGCAGCGTTGAAGATCGAAGAGGCGGCTCCTACGAGCAGTACTTC. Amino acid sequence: CSVEDRRGGSYEQYF.

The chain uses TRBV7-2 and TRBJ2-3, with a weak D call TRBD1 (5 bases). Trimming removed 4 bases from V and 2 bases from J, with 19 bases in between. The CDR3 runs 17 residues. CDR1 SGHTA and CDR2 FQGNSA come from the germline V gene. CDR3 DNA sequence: TGTGCCAGCAGCTCTCGTCCTAGGGGCAGCTACACAGATACGCAGTATTTT. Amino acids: CASSSRPRGSYTDTQYF.

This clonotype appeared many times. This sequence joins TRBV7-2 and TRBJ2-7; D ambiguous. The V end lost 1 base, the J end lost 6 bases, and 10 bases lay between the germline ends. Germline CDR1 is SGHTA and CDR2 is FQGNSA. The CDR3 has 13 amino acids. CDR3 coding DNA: TGTGCCAGCAGCTTAGGGCTTTCAATCGAGCAGTACGTC. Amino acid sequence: CASSLGLSIEQYV.

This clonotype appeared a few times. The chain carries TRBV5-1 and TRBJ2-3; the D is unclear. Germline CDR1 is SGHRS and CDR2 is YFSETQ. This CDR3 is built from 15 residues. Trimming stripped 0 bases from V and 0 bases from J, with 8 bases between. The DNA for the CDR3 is TGCGCCAGCAGCTTGGCGGGCAGGAGCACAGATACGCAGTATTTT. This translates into CASSLAGRSTDTQYF.

CDR3: CASSYGPSSYNEQFF. The CDR3 region has the DNA TGTGCCAGCAGTTATGGGCCGAGCTCCTACAATGAGCAGTTCTTC. The rearrangement links TRBV12-3 or TRBV12-4 to TRBJ2-1, with D unclear. The CDR3 loop spans 15 amino acids. With 4 bases removed from V and 0 bases from J, the gap between germline ends came to 10 bases.

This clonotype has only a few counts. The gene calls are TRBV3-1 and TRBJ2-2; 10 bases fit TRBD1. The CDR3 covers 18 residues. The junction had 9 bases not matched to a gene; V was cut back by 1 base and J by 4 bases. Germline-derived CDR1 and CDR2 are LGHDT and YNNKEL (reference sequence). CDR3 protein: CASSQGDRGLKGTGELFF. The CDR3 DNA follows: TGTGCCAGCAGCCAAGGCGACAGGGGGCTGAAGGGCACCGGGGAGCTGTTTTTT.

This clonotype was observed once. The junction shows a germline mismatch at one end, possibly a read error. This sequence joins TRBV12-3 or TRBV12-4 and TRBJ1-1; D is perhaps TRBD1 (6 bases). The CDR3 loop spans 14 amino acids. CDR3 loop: CASTNPSGQHETFF. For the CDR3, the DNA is TGTGCCAGCACCAATCCATCAGGACAGCATGAAACTTTCTTT.

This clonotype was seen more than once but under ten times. The DNA for the CDR3 is TGTGCCAGCAGTTTAGAGGGTGAAGGGGTACCCCAAGAGACCCAGTACTTC. This encodes CASSLEGEGVPQETQYF. This sequence joins TRBV12-3 or TRBV12-4 and TRBJ2-5; TRBD1 is a possible D gene (5 bases). Trimming pared 1 base from V and 1 base from J, leaving 16 bases between. The CDR3 runs to 17 residues.

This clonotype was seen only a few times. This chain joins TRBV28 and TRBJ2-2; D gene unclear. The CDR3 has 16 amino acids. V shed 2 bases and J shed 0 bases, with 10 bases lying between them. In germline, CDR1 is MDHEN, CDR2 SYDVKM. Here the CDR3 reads CASSLVRPANTGELFF. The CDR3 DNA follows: TGTGCCAGCAGTTTAGTTCGCCCCGCGAACACCGGGGAGCTGTTTTTT.

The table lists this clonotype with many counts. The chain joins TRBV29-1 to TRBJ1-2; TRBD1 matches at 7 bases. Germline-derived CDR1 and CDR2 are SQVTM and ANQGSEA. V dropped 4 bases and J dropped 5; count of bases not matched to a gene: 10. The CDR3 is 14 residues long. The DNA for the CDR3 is TGCAGCGTTGCATCGGCCAGGGGGGATTATGGCTACACCTTC. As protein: CSVASARGDYGYTF.

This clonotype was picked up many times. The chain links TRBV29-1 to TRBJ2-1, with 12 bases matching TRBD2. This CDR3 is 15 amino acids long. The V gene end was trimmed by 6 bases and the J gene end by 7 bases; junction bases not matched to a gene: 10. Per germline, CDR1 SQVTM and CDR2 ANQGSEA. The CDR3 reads CSVSTSGGFLNEQFF. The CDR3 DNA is TGCAGCGTCTCGACTAGCGGGGGCTTTTTGAATGAGCAGTTCTTC.

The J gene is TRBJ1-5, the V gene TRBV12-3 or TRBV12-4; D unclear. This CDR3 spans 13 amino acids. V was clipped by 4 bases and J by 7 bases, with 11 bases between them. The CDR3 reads CASSWLKEQPQHF. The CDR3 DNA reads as TGTGCCAGCAGTTGGCTTAAGGAACAGCCCCAGCATTTT.

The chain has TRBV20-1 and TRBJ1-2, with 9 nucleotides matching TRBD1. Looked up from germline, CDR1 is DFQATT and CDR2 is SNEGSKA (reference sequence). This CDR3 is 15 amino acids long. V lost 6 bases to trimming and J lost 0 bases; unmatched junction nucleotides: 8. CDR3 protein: CSATGQGQTNYGYTF. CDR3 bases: TGCAGTGCCACGGGACAGGGACAGACTAACTATGGCTACACCTTC.

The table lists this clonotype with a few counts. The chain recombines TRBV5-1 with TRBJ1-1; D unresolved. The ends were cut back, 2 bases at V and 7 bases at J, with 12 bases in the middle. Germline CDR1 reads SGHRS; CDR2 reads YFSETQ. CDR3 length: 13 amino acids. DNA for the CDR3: TGCGCCAGCAGCTTCCGTCGGGCCAATGAAGCTTTCTTT. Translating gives CASSFRRANEAFF.

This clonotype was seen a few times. The DNA of the CDR3 is TGCGCCAGCAGCCATGGCGGCGGGGGAACTTTCTTT. It specifies CASSHGGGGTFF. The V and J genes are TRBV4-1 and TRBJ1-1, with a weak D call TRBD1 (5 bases). This CDR3 is built from 12 residues. CDR1 MGHRA and CDR2 YSYEKL come from the germline V gene. V was shortened by 3 bases and J by 12 bases, with 14 bases between the two germline ends.

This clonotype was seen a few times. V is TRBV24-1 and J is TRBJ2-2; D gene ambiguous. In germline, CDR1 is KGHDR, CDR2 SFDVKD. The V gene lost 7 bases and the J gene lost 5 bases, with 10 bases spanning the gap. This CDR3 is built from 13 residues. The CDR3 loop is CATRQKWTGELFF. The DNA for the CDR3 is TGTGCCACCAGACAGAAGTGGACCGGGGAGCTGTTTTTT.

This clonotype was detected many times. Written as DNA, the CDR3 is TGTGCCAGCAGCTCTGGCGGGACAGGGTTACAAGAGACCCAGTACTTC. Translation gives CASSSGGTGLQETQYF. This sequence joins TRBV11-2 and TRBJ2-5; 9 bases align to TRBD1. Trimming took 4 bases from V and 2 from J; bases not matched to a gene: 8. This CDR3 contains 16 residues. Germline CDR1 SGHAT, CDR2 FQNNGV.

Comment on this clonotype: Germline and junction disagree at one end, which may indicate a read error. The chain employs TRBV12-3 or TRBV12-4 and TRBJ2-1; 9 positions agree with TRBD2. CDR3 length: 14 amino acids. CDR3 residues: CASSLAGDPNEQFF. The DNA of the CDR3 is TGTGCCAGCAGCTTAGCGGGGGATCCTAATGAGCAGTTCTTC.

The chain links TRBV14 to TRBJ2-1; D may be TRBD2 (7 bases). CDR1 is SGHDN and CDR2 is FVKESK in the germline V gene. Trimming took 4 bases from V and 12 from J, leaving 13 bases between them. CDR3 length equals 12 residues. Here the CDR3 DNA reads TGTGCCAGCAGCCTGGGGGGGGCCGGGCAGTTCTTC. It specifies CASSLGGAGQFF.

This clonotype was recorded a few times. CDR3 sequence: CASSPETRTVSPLHF. The CDR3 DNA sequence: TGTGCCAGCAGCCCTGAGACCCGGACGGTTTCACCCCTCCACTTT. The V and J genes are TRBV7-9 and TRBJ1-6; D is ambiguous. The length of the CDR3 is 15 residues. V was trimmed by 5 bases and J by 9 bases, leaving 17 bases between them. Germline assignment: CDR1 SEHNR and CDR2 FQNEAQ (reference sequence).

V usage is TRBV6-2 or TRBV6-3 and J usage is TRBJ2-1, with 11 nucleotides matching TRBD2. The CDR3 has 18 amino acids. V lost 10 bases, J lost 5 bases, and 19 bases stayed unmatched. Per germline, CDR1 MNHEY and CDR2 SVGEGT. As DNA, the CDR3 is TGTGCCACCCGGACCTGGCTAGCGGGGGGACAGCCTCACAATGAGCAGTTCTTC. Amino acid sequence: CATRTWLAGGQPHNEQFF.

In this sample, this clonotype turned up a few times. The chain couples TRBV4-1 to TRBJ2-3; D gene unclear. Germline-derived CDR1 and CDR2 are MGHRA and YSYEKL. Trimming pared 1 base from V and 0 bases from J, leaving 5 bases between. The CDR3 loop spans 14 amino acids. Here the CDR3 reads CASSQVSSTDTQYF. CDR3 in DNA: TGCGCCAGCAGCCAAGTTTCTAGCACAGATACGCAGTATTTT.

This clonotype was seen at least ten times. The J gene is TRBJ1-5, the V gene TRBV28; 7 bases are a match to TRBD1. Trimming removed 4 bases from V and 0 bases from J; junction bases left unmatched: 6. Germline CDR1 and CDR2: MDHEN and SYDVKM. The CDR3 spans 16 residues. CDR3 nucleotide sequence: TGTGCCAGCAGTTCCCTCCGACAGGGTAGCAATCAGCCCCAGCATTTT. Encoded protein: CASSSLRQGSNQPQHF.

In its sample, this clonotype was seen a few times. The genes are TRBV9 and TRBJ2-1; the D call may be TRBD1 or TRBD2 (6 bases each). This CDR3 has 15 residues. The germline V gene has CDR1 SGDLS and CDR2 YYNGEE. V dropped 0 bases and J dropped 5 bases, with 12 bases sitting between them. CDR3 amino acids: CASSVGGANHNEQFF. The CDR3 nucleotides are TGTGCCAGCAGCGTAGGGGGGGCGAACCACAATGAGCAGTTCTTC.